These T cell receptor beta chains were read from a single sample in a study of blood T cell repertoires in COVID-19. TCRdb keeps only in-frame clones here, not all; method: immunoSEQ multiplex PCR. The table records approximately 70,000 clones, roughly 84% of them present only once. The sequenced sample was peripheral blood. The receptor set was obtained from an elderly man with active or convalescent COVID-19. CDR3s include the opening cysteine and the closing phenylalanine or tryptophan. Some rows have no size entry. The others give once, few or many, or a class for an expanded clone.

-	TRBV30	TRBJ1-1	CAWSPRVGTEAFF
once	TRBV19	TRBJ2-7	CASSLDRAEQYF
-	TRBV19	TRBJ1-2	CASRPRGDYGYTF
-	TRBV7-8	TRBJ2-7	CASSPSGGLAGYEQYF
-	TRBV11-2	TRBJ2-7	CASSPRGLQGYEQYF
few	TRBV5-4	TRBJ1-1	CASSSTGRGTEAFF
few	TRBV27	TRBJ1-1	CASSLWGVNTEAFF
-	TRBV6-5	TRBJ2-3	CASSYTGQGATDTQYF
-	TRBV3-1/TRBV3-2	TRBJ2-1	CASSLAGTGFDEQFF
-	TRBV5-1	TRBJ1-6	CASSQTGDSSPLHF
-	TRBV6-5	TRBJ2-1	CASSPQGNEQFF
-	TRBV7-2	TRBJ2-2	CASSAGTRGTGELFF
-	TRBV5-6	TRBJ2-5	CASSSGDRGHRETQYF
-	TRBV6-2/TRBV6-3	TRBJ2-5	CASSSANGGTQYF
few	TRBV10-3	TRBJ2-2	CAISESLSGVPNTGELFF
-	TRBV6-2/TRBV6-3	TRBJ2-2	CASSLQGAGTGELFF
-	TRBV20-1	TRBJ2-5	CSASRDRGEYF
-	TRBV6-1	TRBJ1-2	CASSERGTGVFNYGYTF
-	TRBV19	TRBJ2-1	CASSPGQRSYNEQFF
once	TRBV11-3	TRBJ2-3	CASSLRSGRVDTQYF
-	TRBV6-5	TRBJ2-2	CASSWVGRNTGELFF
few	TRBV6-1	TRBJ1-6	CASSEMYRDRPFFF
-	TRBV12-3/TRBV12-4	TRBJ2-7	CASSLELQQYF
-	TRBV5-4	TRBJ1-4	CASSKGAEKLFF
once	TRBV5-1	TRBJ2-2	CASSLDPGGNTGELFF
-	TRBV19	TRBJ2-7	CASSVTSGRSPYEQYF
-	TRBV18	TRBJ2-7	CASSPQTSGTGASYEQYF
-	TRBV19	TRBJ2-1	CASSIEDGRGSYNEQFF
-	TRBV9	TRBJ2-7	CASSFTGLAASYEQYF
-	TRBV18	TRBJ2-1	CASSPASGRGTYNEQFF
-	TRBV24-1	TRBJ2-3	CATSDPGGGGSGRDTQYF
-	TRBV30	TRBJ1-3	CAWSGQGSSGNTIYF
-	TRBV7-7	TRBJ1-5	CASSDGLNQPQHF
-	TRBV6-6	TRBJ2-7	CASSNTGGSYEQYF
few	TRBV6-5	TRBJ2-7	CASSYKQGYYEQYF
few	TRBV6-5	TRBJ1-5	CASSLVTGVQPQHF
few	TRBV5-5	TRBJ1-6	CASSTDRDSPLHF